Here is one T cell receptor beta chain with its context. Its antigen is undetermined. The record originates from a study of shared clonotypes between healthy human individuals. General study findings and limits: Read depth was anticipated to influence clonotype sharing among donors. Generally, naive subsets came out with larger estimated richness than memory subsets.

The CDR3 covers 15 residues. Trimming stripped 6 bases from V and 0 bases from J, with 12 bases between. Germline V gene lookup returns CDR1 MDHEN and CDR2 SYDVKM. TCRdb's table, derived via immunoSEQ multiplex PCR, lists solely in-frame clones and lacks some. The table has roughly 1.5 million clones, under 99% seen once. All participating donors were Caucasian adults from Nashville, Tennessee. Sequenced input: naive CD4+ T cells sorted from blood. The sample's subset: CD45RA+ positively selected. The sequence derives from a man aged 30 to 45 in good health. The chain recombines TRBV28 with TRBJ2-1; D unresolved. This chain's CDR3 is CASSPPARSYNEQFF. CDR3 DNA: TGTGCCAGCAGCCCCCCCGCCCGCTCCTACAATGAGCAGTTCTTC.